Given below is one TCR beta chain in context. The antigen remains undetermined. The sample is drawn from a study of T cell repertoires in cytomegalovirus infection. Using its own MiXCR run on the reads, TCRdb lists one record per CDR3 protein. The table shows about 150,000 distinct CDR3 sequences, with around 30% occurring only once. The CDR3 runs 15 residues. Germline V gives CDR1 SGHAT, CDR2 FQNNGV. Unmatched junction bases numbered 7, after V lost 1 base and J lost 8 bases. The sequencing here drew on CD8+ T cells from cultured PBMCs, taken from culture after CMV antigen stimulation. V and J are TRBV11-2 and TRBJ2-1; 8 nucleotides agree with TRBD2. This TCR derives from a human donor in good health (CMV status not recorded). Some clones in this sample may be carry-over from other donors' samples. CDR3 in DNA: TGTGCCAGCAGCTTAGGAATTAGCGGGGTTTATGAGCAGTTCTTC. Translated, it gives CASSLGISGVYEQFF. The entire variable domain, with the rest obtained from reference TRBV11-2 and TRBJ2-1, is as follows: EAGVAQSPRYKIIEKRQSVAFWCNPISGHATLYWYQQILGQGPKLLIQFQNNGVVDDSQLPKDRFSAERLKGVDSTLKIQPAKLEDSAVYLCASSLGISGVYEQFFGPGTRLTVL.